A single sample is the source of the 16 T cell receptor beta chains below, sequenced in a study of OX40 agonist ivuxolimab in advanced cancers. Using immunoSEQ multiplex PCR, the repertoire was profiled, and TCRdb retains in-frame clones only, with some absent. This table holds around 21,000 clones, about 85% found once. The starting material was CD4+ or CD8+ T cells sorted from blood, obtained in a trial of the OX40 agonist ivuxolimab. Source of these receptors: an adult with an advanced solid tumor such as melanoma, head and neck, liver or kidney cancer.

The chain recombines TRBV28 with TRBJ1-4; D not certain. The V end was cut by 11 bases, the J end by 0 bases, with 10 bases between. Germline V gene data show CDR1 as MDHEN and CDR2 as SYDVKM. There are 13 residues in the CDR3. CDR3 amino acids: CASAATTNEKLFF. CDR3 DNA sequence: TGTGCCTCCGCGGCTACAACTAATGAAAAACTGTTTTTT.

The chain uses TRBV18 and TRBJ2-3, with 7 nucleotides matching TRBD2. The V gene's germline CDR1 is KGHSH and CDR2 LQKENI. Losses at the gene ends were 3 bases for V and 0 bases for J; bases not matched to a gene: 3. The CDR3 spans 15 residues. This CDR3 is CASSPLAGSTDTQYF. In nucleotides, the CDR3 is TGTGCCAGCTCACCTTTAGCGGGTAGCACAGATACGCAGTATTTT.

V is TRBV29-1 and J is TRBJ1-1; TRBD1 agrees at 8 bases. Trimming took 6 bases from V and 3 from J; bases not matched to a gene: 12. This CDR3 comprises 15 residues. Germline V gene data show CDR1 as SQVTM and CDR2 as ANQGSEA. The CDR3, as DNA: TGCAGCGTACAAGGAATCCAGGGACAGGACACTGAAGCTTTCTTT. Protein product: CSVQGIQGQDTEAFF.

The chain joins TRBV10-1 to TRBJ2-1, with 7 nucleotides matching TRBD2. The germline gives CDR1 WNHNN, CDR2 SYGVQD (reference sequence). This CDR3 has 15 residues. J lost 4 bases, V lost 8 bases, and 11 bases had no gene match. The CDR3 DNA reads as TGCGCCAGCGGCCGGTGGGGGGGGAATTACAATGAGCAGTTCTTC. Encoded protein: CASGRWGGNYNEQFF.

V is TRBV7-8 and J is TRBJ2-2; D possibly uses TRBD1 or TRBD2 (5 bases each). The germline V and J ends were trimmed by 4 bases and 0 bases, with 9 bases remaining between them. This CDR3 is built from 15 residues. Germline values: CDR1 SGHVS, CDR2 FQNEAQ. The CDR3 loop is CASSSGQTNTGELFF. The CDR3 bases are TGTGCCAGCAGCTCGGGGCAAACGAACACCGGGGAGCTGTTTTTT.

This clone has just one count. The rearrangement links TRBV6-5 to TRBJ2-7; possible D gene TRBD1, 6 bases. CDR3 size: 14 residues. The ends were cut back, 0 bases at V and 6 bases at J, with 12 bases in the middle. The V gene's germline CDR1 is MNHEY and CDR2 SVGAGI. The DNA for the CDR3 is TGTGCCAGCAGTTACTCGCAGGGGTTGGGCGAGCAGTACTTC. Translation: CASSYSQGLGEQYF.

The gene calls are TRBV7-2 and TRBJ1-3; no firm D call. Between the trimmed V and J ends, which lost 5 bases and 0 bases, there was a span of 11 bases. The CDR3 has 15 amino acids. Germline lookup yields CDR1 SGHTA and CDR2 FQGNSA. This CDR3 reads CASSLRRFSGNTIYF. In nucleotides, the CDR3 is TGTGCCAGCAGCCTGAGACGGTTCTCTGGAAACACCATATATTTT.

J is TRBJ1-3 and V is TRBV7-8; 7 nucleotides align to TRBD1. CDR1 is SGHVS and CDR2 is FQNEAQ in the germline V gene. J was trimmed by 1 base and V by 11 bases; bases with no gene match: 14. The CDR3 extends over 16 amino acids. CDR3 sequence (DNA): TGTGCCGTCGCCCAGACAGGGAAGGTATCTGGAAACACCATATATTTT. This codes for CAVAQTGKVSGNTIYF.

The V and J genes are TRBV5-1 and TRBJ2-5; 12 nucleotides line up with TRBD1. Germline V lookup: CDR1 SGHRS, CDR2 YFSETQ. This CDR3 has 16 amino acids. J lost 5 bases, V lost 4 bases, and 9 bases had no gene match. The DNA for the CDR3 is TGCGCCAGCAGCGGACCCAGGGACAGGGGGCCGGAGACCCAGTACTTC. The encoded protein is CASSGPRDRGPETQYF.

In this sample, this clone turned up a few times. The chain couples TRBV25-1 to TRBJ1-1; D is uncertain. Deletions cut 6 bases from V and 3 bases from J, with 8 bases between. The CDR3 covers 12 residues. Germline V gene data show CDR1 as MGHDK and CDR2 as SYGVNS. The CDR3 sequence is CASRRGYTEAFF. The DNA for the CDR3 is TGTGCCAGCAGGAGAGGATACACTGAAGCTTTCTTT.

V gene TRBV27 combines with J gene TRBJ2-7; the D is unclear. CDR3 length equals 14 residues. V gave up 5 bases and J gave up 2 bases, with 13 bases separating them. CDR1 MNHEY and CDR2 SMNVEV come from the germline V gene (reference sequence). The CDR3 loop is CASSPLPPTYEQYF. The CDR3, as DNA: TGTGCCAGCAGTCCACTCCCCCCGACCTACGAGCAGTACTTC.

The chain joins TRBV7-9 to TRBJ1-3; tentatively, D is TRBD1 (6 bases). The CDR3 sequence is 16 residues long. CDR1 and CDR2 from the germline V gene are SEHNR and FQNEAQ (reference sequence). Trimming removed 5 bases from V and 4 bases from J, with 18 bases in between. CDR3 DNA sequence: TGTGCCAGCAGCCAATTACAGGGATTATTGGGAAACACCATATATTTT. This encodes CASSQLQGLLGNTIYF. Full variable domain (missing parts from reference TRBV7-9 and TRBJ1-3): DTGVSQNPRHKITKRGQNVTFRCDPISEHNRLYWYRQTLGQGPEFLTYFQNEAQLEKSRLLSDRFSAERPKGSFSTLEIQRTEQGDSAMYLCASSQLQGLLGNTIYFGEGSWLTVV.

A single count supports this clone. Here the CDR3 DNA reads TGTGCCAGCAGTGCGGACAGGATAGTGAATGAGCAGTTCTTC. This sequence encodes CASSADRIVNEQFF. The gene calls are TRBV6-6 and TRBJ2-1; 7 nucleotides align to TRBD1. This CDR3 is built from 14 residues. Germline trimming cut 5 bases from V and 7 bases from J; bases unmatched to any gene: 8. Germline V gene sequence: CDR1 MNHNY, CDR2 SVGAGI (reference sequence).

In nucleotides, the CDR3 is TGTGCCAGCTCCCCGAGGACAGGGGTGACAGATGGCTACACCTTC. Translating gives CASSPRTGVTDGYTF. The chain employs TRBV18 and TRBJ1-2; 9 bases agree with TRBD1. V shed 6 bases, J shed 6 bases, and the junction held 11 bases outside the gene matches. This CDR3 contains 15 residues. From germline, CDR1 is KGHSH and CDR2 LQKENI.

The rearrangement uses TRBV27 and TRBJ2-3; TRBD2 matches at 7 bases. V trimming: 7 bases; J trimming: 0 bases; junction bases outside the gene matches: 10. Per the germline V gene, CDR1 is MNHEY and CDR2 is SMNVEV (reference sequence). This CDR3 spans 16 amino acids. The CDR3 DNA reads TGTGCCAGCACCCCCGGGGGGAGACCTAGCACAGATACGCAGTATTTT. It is translated as CASTPGGRPSTDTQYF.

This CDR3 is CASSLVDSTDTQYF. DNA of the CDR3: TGTGCCAGCAGCTTAGTTGACTCAACAGATACGCAGTATTTT. The V and J genes are TRBV11-2 and TRBJ2-3; D gene unclear. Germline CDR1 is SGHAT and CDR2 is FQNNGV. V was clipped by 1 base and J by 3 bases, with 8 bases between them. There are 14 residues in the CDR3.